This T cell receptor beta chain was documented in a study of CD8 T cells in ankylosing spondylitis. MiXCR was run by TCRdb on the 5' RACE reads, yielding one entry per CDR3 protein. Seen here are under 400,000 distinct CDR3 sequences, 9.5% to 13% observed once, and the top ten hold roughly 9.5%. This CDR3 has 16 residues. V dropped 4 bases and J dropped 3 bases, with 14 bases sitting between them. Germline V CDR1 and CDR2: SGHNT, YYREEE (reference sequence). Notes on this clonotype: As yet, its antigen is unknown.

Broader study findings: It appeared that ankylosing spondylitis blood was characterized by a TCR beta motif of under ten highly homologous variants.

Sequenced: blood, either unsorted or a sorted T cell fraction (not recorded which). This TCR derives from a female donor with ankylosing spondylitis or in good health (not recorded which). The chain is built from TRBV5-4 and TRBJ2-6; perhaps D is TRBD1 or TRBD2 (6 bases each). CDR3: CASSPPGASGANVLTF. Here the CDR3 DNA reads TGTGCCAGCAGCCCCCCGGGGGCTAGTGGGGCCAACGTCCTGACTTTC.